Listed below are T cell receptor beta chains from one sample, sequenced in a study of cytomegalovirus exposure and HLA in healthy donors. The repertoire was sequenced with immunoSEQ multiplex PCR; TCRdb's copy has only in-frame clones and lacks some. The table lists 150,000 or so clones, approximately 80% of them singletons. Material: PBMCs. These receptors were obtained from a young man in good health and CMV-seropositive. CDR3s include the opening cysteine and the closing phenylalanine or tryptophan. Fields, in order: clone size, D gene, V gene, J gene, CDR3 protein, CDR3 DNA. D genes are given only for firm matches. A row's size may be missing; if present it is once, few, many or a size class.

>NA|TRBD2|TRBV29-1|TRBJ2-7
CSVVIAGTPGYEQYF
TGCAGCGTTGTCATAGCGGGAACTCCAGGGTACGAGCAGTACTTC
>NA|TRBD1|TRBV28|TRBJ2-7
CASSLPGTGRYEQYF
TGTGCCAGCAGTCTCCCCGGGACAGGGAGATACGAGCAGTACTTC
>NA|NA|TRBV2|TRBJ2-3
CASSELVTSTDTQYF
TGTGCCAGCAGCGAACTAGTCACTAGCACAGATACGCAGTATTTT
>NA|NA|TRBV19|TRBJ2-7
CARSSGVTTYEQYF
TGTGCCCGAAGCTCGGGGGTAACAACCTACGAGCAGTACTTC
>NA|NA|TRBV7-6|TRBJ2-5
CASSLRVGLASQETQYF
TGTGCCAGCAGCTTACGGGTCGGGCTAGCATCGCAAGAGACCCAGTACTTC
>NA|TRBD2|TRBV7-2|TRBJ2-1
CASSFGTIYNEQFF
TGTGCCAGCAGCTTCGGGACTATCTACAATGAGCAGTTCTTC
>NA|NA|TRBV9|TRBJ1-2
CASMKLGAGYTF
TGTGCCAGCATGAAGTTAGGAGCTGGCTACACCTTC
>NA|TRBD2|TRBV6-5|TRBJ2-7
CASSYGLAGAYEQYF
TGTGCCAGCAGTTACGGACTAGCGGGAGCTTACGAGCAGTACTTC
>few|TRBD1|TRBV27|TRBJ1-6
CASSQPGQGLDSPLHF
TGTGCCAGCAGTCAGCCGGGACAGGGTTTGGATTCACCCCTCCACTTT
>NA|NA|TRBV28|TRBJ1-4
CASSLWGAANEKLFF
TGTGCCAGCAGTTTATGGGGGGCTGCTAATGAAAAACTGTTTTTT
>NA|NA|TRBV4-1|TRBJ1-1
CASSLGAGWTLTNTEAFF
TGCGCCAGCAGCCTTGGGGCAGGGTGGACACTTACCAACACTGAAGCTTTCTTT
>NA|TRBD2|TRBV30|TRBJ2-5
CACYTDSGGSEETQYF
TGTGCCTGCTACACCGACAGCGGGGGTTCGGAGGAGACCCAGTACTTC
>NA|TRBD1|TRBV5-4|TRBJ2-5
CASSSGTEETQYF
TGTGCCAGCAGCTCGGGGACAGAAGAGACCCAGTACTTC
>NA|TRBD2|TRBV9|TRBJ2-1
CASRKGTSGDNEQFF
TGTGCCAGCAGAAAGGGGACTAGCGGGGACAATGAGCAGTTCTTC
>NA|TRBD2|TRBV27|TRBJ2-5
CASSHRGLAGGQETQYF
TGTGCCAGCAGTCACCGAGGACTAGCGGGAGGGCAAGAGACCCAGTACTTC
>NA|NA|TRBV6-5|TRBJ1-1
CASSPGQLEAFF
TGTGCCAGCAGCCCAGGACAGTTGGAAGCTTTCTTT
>NA|NA|TRBV2|TRBJ2-7
CASSSAWSNHHEQYF
TGTGCCAGCAGCTCCGCTTGGAGTAATCACCACGAGCAGTACTTC
>NA|NA|TRBV18|TRBJ1-1
CASSPNQGTLLEAFF
TGTGCCAGCTCACCTAACCAGGGGACCCTCCTCGAAGCTTTCTTT
>NA|NA|TRBV21-1|TRBJ1-5
CASSKRGQEYSNQPQHF
TGTGCCAGCAGCAAGAGAGGGCAGGAGTATAGCAATCAGCCCCAGCATTTT
>NA|TRBD2|TRBV19|TRBJ2-1
CASSMRTSGVSYNEQFF
TGTGCCAGTAGTATGCGGACTAGCGGAGTCTCCTACAATGAGCAGTTCTTC
>NA|NA|TRBV10-3|TRBJ2-7
CAIGVGGSYEQYF
TGTGCCATCGGTGTGGGGGGCTCCTACGAGCAGTACTTC
>NA|TRBD2|TRBV4-2|TRBJ2-3
CASSLELAFSTDTQYF
TGTGCCAGCAGCCTCGAACTAGCGTTTAGCACAGATACGCAGTATTTT
>NA|NA|TRBV18|TRBJ1-1
CASSPDLGQNTEAFF
TGTGCCAGCTCACCAGATCTAGGTCAGAACACTGAAGCTTTCTTT
>NA|NA|TRBV28|TRBJ1-2
CASSPRPSGGNYGYTF
TGTGCCAGCAGCCCCCGCCCCAGCGGGGGTAACTATGGCTACACCTTC
>NA|TRBD2|TRBV7-2|TRBJ2-1
CASSLDLAAGNEQFF
TGTGCCAGCAGCTTAGATCTAGCGGCCGGAAATGAGCAGTTCTTC
>NA|TRBD1|TRBV5-1|TRBJ2-6
CASRTGGSSGANVLTF
TGCGCCAGCAGGACAGGGGGAAGCTCTGGGGCCAACGTCCTGACTTTC
>NA|NA|TRBV28|TRBJ2-1
CASFEGESSYNEQFF
TGTGCCAGCTTCGAGGGCGAGAGCTCCTACAATGAGCAGTTCTTC
>NA|NA|TRBV12-2|TRBJ2-7
CASQGARATIFYEQYF
TGTGCAAGTCAAGGGGCCAGGGCGACCATTTTCTACGAGCAGTACTTC
>NA|TRBD2|TRBV9|TRBJ2-1
CASSGLAGGPSAEQFF
TGTGCCAGCAGCGGACTAGCGGGAGGGCCGTCCGCGGAGCAGTTCTTC
>NA|NA|TRBV28|TRBJ1-6
CASSFGNSPLHF
TGTGCCAGCAGTTTCGGTAATTCACCCCTCCACTTT
>NA|TRBD2|TRBV29-1|TRBJ2-3
CSVAGVISGSTDTQYF
TGCAGCGTTGCGGGGGTGATTAGCGGGAGCACAGATACGCAGTATTTT
>NA|TRBD2|TRBV4-2|TRBJ2-7
CASSQGLAGDYEQYF
TGTGCCAGCAGCCAAGGCCTAGCGGGAGATTACGAGCAGTACTTC
>NA|NA|TRBV4-1|TRBJ2-7
CASSPNLSRGEQYF
TGCGCCAGCAGCCCAAATCTTTCAAGAGGGGAGCAGTACTTC
>NA|TRBD2|TRBV5-4|TRBJ2-3
CASSFPLAGHTDTQYF
TGTGCCAGCAGCTTTCCGCTAGCGGGGCACACAGATACGCAGTATTTT
>NA|TRBD2|TRBV7-2|TRBJ2-1
CASSISGLAVTPQFF
TGTGCCAGCAGCATTTCTGGACTAGCGGTTACCCCACAGTTCTTC
>NA|NA|TRBV28|TRBJ1-2
CASSLLPGDYGYTF
TGTGCCAGCAGTTTACTCCCAGGGGACTATGGCTACACCTTC
>few|NA|TRBV19|TRBJ1-4
CASSLYEKLFF
TGTGCCAGTAGTCTGTATGAAAAACTGTTTTTT
>few|TRBD2|TRBV4-1|TRBJ2-1
CASSQVLAGGSSYNEQFF
TGCGCCAGCAGCCAAGTACTAGCGGGAGGTAGCTCCTACAATGAGCAGTTCTTC
>NA|TRBD2|TRBV11-3|TRBJ2-3
CASSLTSGIGLNTQYF
TGTGCCAGCAGCCTGACTAGCGGGATCGGATTGAATACGCAGTATTTT
>NA|NA|TRBV7-8|TRBJ2-1
CASSLVDGNEQFF
TGTGCCAGCAGCTTAGTAGACGGGAATGAGCAGTTCTTC
>few|NA|TRBV28|TRBJ1-5
CASRRTVNNQPQHF
TGTGCCAGCAGACGGACAGTGAACAATCAGCCCCAGCATTTT
>NA|NA|TRBV7-3|TRBJ2-2
CASSLTSSSAGGLNTGELFF
TGTGCCAGCAGCTTAACGTCTTCCTCCGCTGGTGGCTTGAACACCGGGGAGCTGTTTTTT
>few|NA|TRBV2|TRBJ1-4
CATGERVREKLFF
TGTGCCACCGGGGAGAGGGTCCGAGAAAAACTGTTTTTT
>NA|TRBD1|TRBV27|TRBJ1-4
CASSTLGTGASEKLFF
TGTGCCAGCAGCACCCTCGGGACAGGGGCATCGGAAAAACTGTTTTTT
>NA|TRBD2|TRBV4-2|TRBJ2-1
CASSQGTSGNNEQFF
TGTGCCAGCAGCCAAGGAACTAGCGGTAACAATGAGCAGTTCTTC
>NA|NA|TRBV9|TRBJ1-1
CASSLPPAGSQNEAFF
TGTGCCAGCAGCCTCCCCCCGGCGGGGAGCCAGAATGAAGCTTTCTTT
>NA|TRBD2|TRBV7-8|TRBJ2-1
CASSLGNRLAGDNEQFF
TGTGCCAGCAGCTTAGGGAACAGACTAGCGGGGGACAATGAGCAGTTCTTC
>NA|NA|TRBV18|TRBJ2-3
CASSRLRGTDTQYF
TGTGCCAGCTCACGTCTGCGGGGCACAGATACGCAGTATTTT
>NA|TRBD2|TRBV28|TRBJ2-3
CASRGREGTDTQYF
TGTGCCAGCCGGGGGCGGGAGGGGACAGATACGCAGTATTTT
>NA|TRBD1|TRBV7-8|TRBJ1-1
CASSRADRGDTEAFF
TGTGCCAGCAGCCGCGCGGACAGGGGTGACACTGAAGCTTTCTTT
>NA|NA|TRBV28|TRBJ1-5
CASSLSQGRQPQHF
TGTGCCAGCAGTTTAAGCCAGGGAAGGCAGCCCCAGCATTTT
>NA|NA|TRBV28|TRBJ2-7
CASSLLEIAEPYEQYF
TGTGCCAGCAGTTTATTGGAGATAGCGGAGCCCTACGAGCAGTACTTC
>NA|NA|TRBV4-1|TRBJ1-4
CASSHPGFATNEKLFF
TGCGCCAGCAGCCATCCAGGGTTCGCAACTAATGAAAAACTGTTTTTT
>NA|NA|TRBV29-1|TRBJ1-1
CSVGHGEAFF
TGCAGCGTTGGCCACGGTGAAGCTTTCTTT
>few|TRBD1|TRBV4-1|TRBJ1-2
CASSQDGGGGYGYTF
TGCGCCAGCAGCCAAGATGGAGGGGGCGGCTATGGCTACACCTTC
>NA|TRBD2|TRBV6-5|TRBJ2-3
CASSYSGGSSDTQYF
TGTGCCAGCAGTTACTCGGGCGGGAGCTCAGATACGCAGTATTTT
>NA|NA|TRBV7-2|TRBJ2-5
CASSSYKGWEQYF
TGTGCCAGCAGCAGTTACAAAGGGTGGGAGCAGTACTTC
>NA|NA|TRBV4-1|TRBJ2-7
CASSPAGATSYEQYF
TGCGCCAGCAGCCCCGCGGGGGCCACCTCCTACGAGCAGTACTTC